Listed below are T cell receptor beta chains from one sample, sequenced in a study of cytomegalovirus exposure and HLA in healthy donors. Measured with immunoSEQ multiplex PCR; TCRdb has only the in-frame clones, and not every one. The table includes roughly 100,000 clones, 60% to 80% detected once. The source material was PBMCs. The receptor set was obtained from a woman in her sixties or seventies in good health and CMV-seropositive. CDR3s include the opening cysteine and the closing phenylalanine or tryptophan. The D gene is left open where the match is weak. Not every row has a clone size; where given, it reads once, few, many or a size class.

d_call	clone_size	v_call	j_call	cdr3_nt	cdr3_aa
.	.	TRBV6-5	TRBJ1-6	TGTGCCAGCAGTTACTGGAGCTCCTATAATTCACCCCTCCACTTT	CASSYWSSYNSPLHF
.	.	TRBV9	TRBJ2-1	TGTGCCAGCAGCGTAGATTATAGTAGTTTAATAAATGAGCAGTTCTTC	CASSVDYSSLINEQFF
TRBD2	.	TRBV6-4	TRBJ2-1	TGTGCCAGCAGTGATCAGCGGGGGTCCTACAATGAGCAGTTCTTC	CASSDQRGSYNEQFF
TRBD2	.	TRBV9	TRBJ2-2	TGTGCCAGCAGCGTAAGTCTCGGGGTAGCGGGAGAGGACACCGGGGAGCTGTTTTTT	CASSVSLGVAGEDTGELFF
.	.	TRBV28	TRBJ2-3	TGTGCCAGCAGTTTGGGAGGACTCTCCGCAGATACGCAGTATTTT	CASSLGGLSADTQYF
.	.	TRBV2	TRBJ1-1	TGTGCCAGCAGTGGGGAACAGAGGGCTGAAGCTTTCTTT	CASSGEQRAEAFF
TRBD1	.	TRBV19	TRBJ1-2	TGTGCCAGTAGTATGGTTCAGGGGGCCACTGGCTACACCTTC	CASSMVQGATGYTF
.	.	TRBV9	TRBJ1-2	TGTGCCAGCAGCGAACCAGGGTACGGCTACACCTTC	CASSEPGYGYTF
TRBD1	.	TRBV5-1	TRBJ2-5	TGCGCCAGCAGCCACGGGACAGTTCGGGCCCAGTACTTC	CASSHGTVRAQYF
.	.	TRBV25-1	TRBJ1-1	TGTGCCAGCAGTGAATTCTTCCACTCTGAAGCTTTCTTT	CASSEFFHSEAFF
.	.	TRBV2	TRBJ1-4	TGTGCCAGCAGTGAAGGTCTAAATGAAAAACTGTTTTTT	CASSEGLNEKLFF
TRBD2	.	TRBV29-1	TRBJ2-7	TGCAGCGTTCCCACGGGGCGGGAGGAGCAGTACTTC	CSVPTGREEQYF
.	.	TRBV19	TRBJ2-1	TGTGCCAGTGGAGTCACTAATTTAAGATCCTACAATGAGCAGTTCTTC	CASGVTNLRSYNEQFF
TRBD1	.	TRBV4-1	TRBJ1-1	TGCGCCAGCAGCCAAAAGGGACAGCCTTTTGAAGCTTTCTTT	CASSQKGQPFEAFF
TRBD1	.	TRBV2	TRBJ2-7	TGTGCCAGCAGAACCGGGACAGGGCTCTACGAGCAGTACTTC	CASRTGTGLYEQYF
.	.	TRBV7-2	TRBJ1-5	TGTGCCAGCAGCTCCCAAACCGCAGGGATCTATCAGCCCCAGCATTTT	CASSSQTAGIYQPQHF
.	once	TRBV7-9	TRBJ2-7	TGTGCCAGCAGCTTATCCTGGGATAGCCGACTAGACTACGAGCAGTACTTC	CASSLSWDSRLDYEQYF
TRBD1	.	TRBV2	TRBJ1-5	TGTGCCAGCAACCGACAGGGCATTAATCAGCCCCAGCATTTT	CASNRQGINQPQHF
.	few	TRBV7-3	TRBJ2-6	TGTGCCAGCAGCTTAAGGGCAGGGTTTGGGGCCAACGTCCTGACTTTC	CASSLRAGFGANVLTF
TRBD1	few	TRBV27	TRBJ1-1	TGTGCCAGCAGTACGATTAGACAGGGGGACGAAGCTTTCTTT	CASSTIRQGDEAFF
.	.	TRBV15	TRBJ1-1	TGTGCCACCAGCAGAGATCGGGGGAACACTGAAGCTTTCTTT	CATSRDRGNTEAFF
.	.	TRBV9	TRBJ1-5	TGTGCCAGCAGCGAGGACAGCTATAGCAATCAGCCCCAGCATTTT	CASSEDSYSNQPQHF
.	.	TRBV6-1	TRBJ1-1	TGTGCCAGCAGTGAGATCCGAGGAACGCGCACTGAAGCTTTCTTT	CASSEIRGTRTEAFF
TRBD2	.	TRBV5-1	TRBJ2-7	TGCGCCAGCACTCCGGGGGGCTACGAGCAGTACTTC	CASTPGGYEQYF
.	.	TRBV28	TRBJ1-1	TGTGCCAGCAGTTTAAATGCAGGATGGAACACTGAAGCTTTCTTT	CASSLNAGWNTEAFF
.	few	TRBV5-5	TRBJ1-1	TGTGCCAGCAGCGGCTTAGACAGTCTAACTGAAGCTTTCTTT	CASSGLDSLTEAFF
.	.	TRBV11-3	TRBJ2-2	TGTGCCAGCAGCTGGCGACACCCGACCGGGGAGCTGTTTTTT	CASSWRHPTGELFF
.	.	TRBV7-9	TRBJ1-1	TGTGCCAGCAGCTCAGACAGAGACATGAACACTGAAGCTTTCTTT	CASSSDRDMNTEAFF
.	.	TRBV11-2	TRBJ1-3	TGTGCCAGCAGCGCCGGGGGTTTTGGAAACACCATATATTTT	CASSAGGFGNTIYF
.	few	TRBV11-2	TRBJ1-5	TGTGCCAGCAGCTTAGGGCCAGGGGGCAATCAGCCCCAGCATTTT	CASSLGPGGNQPQHF
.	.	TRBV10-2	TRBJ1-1	TGCGCCAGCAGTCCCAAACCTCAGACGGGTCTGGAGGCTTTCTTT	CASSPKPQTGLEAFF
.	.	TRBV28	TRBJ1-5	TGTGCCAGCAGTTTGGTCAGGGGAGCGTTGCGGAGCAATCAGCCCCAGCATTTT	CASSLVRGALRSNQPQHF
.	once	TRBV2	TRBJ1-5	TGTGCCAGCAGTGGACAGTATAGCAATCAGCCCCAGCATTTT	CASSGQYSNQPQHF
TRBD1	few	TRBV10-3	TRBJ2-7	TGTGCCATCAGTGATCCGGGACAGGGGGATAGAGAGCAGTACTTC	CAISDPGQGDREQYF
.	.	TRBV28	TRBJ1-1	TGTGCCAGCAGTTTATGGACAGGTAGGAACACTGAAGCTTTCTTT	CASSLWTGRNTEAFF
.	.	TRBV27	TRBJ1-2	TGTGCCAGCAGTTTATCCCCAGGGGAAATGCTTGGCTACACCTTC	CASSLSPGEMLGYTF
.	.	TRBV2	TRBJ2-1	TGTGCCAGCAGTGAAGACAGGGTTGAGCAGTTCTTC	CASSEDRVEQFF
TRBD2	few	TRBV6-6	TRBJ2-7	TGTGCCACCGGACTAGCGACTCCGGAGCAGTACTTC	CATGLATPEQYF
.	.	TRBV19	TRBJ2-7	TGTGCCAGTAGTCTCCGGGATCGGCAGTACTTC	CASSLRDRQYF
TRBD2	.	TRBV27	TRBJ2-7	TGTGCCAGCAGTTCCCTAGCGGGTACCTCCCTCCACGAGCAGTACTTC	CASSSLAGTSLHEQYF
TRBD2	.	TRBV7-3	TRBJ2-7	TGTGCCAGCAGCCCCCGGAGGACTAGCTCTTTAGGCGAGCAGTACTTC	CASSPRRTSSLGEQYF
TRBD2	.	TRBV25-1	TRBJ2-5	TGTGCCAGCAGTGAAACTAGCGGGGGACCTGGGGAGACCCAGTACTTC	CASSETSGGPGETQYF
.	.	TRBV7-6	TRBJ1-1	TGTGCCAGCAGCATTGGACAGAACACTGAAGCTTTCTTT	CASSIGQNTEAFF
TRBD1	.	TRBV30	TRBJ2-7	TGTGCCTGGAGTGTAGGGGGCTCCCGCTACGAGCAGTACTTC	CAWSVGGSRYEQYF
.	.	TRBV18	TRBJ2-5	TGTGCCAGCTCACATCCGACCGGGACAAAAGGAGAGACCCAGTACTTC	CASSHPTGTKGETQYF
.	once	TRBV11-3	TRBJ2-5	TGTGCCAGCAGCTTCGGAGGGAAAGAGACCCAGTACTTC	CASSFGGKETQYF
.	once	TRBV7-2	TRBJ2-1	TGTGCCAGCAGGCTCTACCGCGACTCCTACAATGAGCAGTTCTTC	CASRLYRDSYNEQFF
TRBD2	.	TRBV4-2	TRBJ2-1	TGTGCCAGCAGCCAAGGGACTAGCGGAGCTTACAATGAGCAGTTCTTC	CASSQGTSGAYNEQFF
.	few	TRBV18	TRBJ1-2	TGTGCCAGCTCCCCTGATTCCGGTATCCCGCGGGACTATGGCTACACCTTC	CASSPDSGIPRDYGYTF
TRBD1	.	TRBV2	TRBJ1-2	TGTGCCAGCACCCTAGACAGGGGCGACTATGGCTACACCTTC	CASTLDRGDYGYTF
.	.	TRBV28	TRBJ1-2	TGTGCCAGCATCCCGTACGGGGGAATTGTCTATGGCTACACCTTC	CASIPYGGIVYGYTF
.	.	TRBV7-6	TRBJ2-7	TGTGCCAGCAGTTCCCGGTCTGGCGGAGGGGACGAGCAGTACTTC	CASSSRSGGGDEQYF
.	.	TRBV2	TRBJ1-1	TGTGCCAGCAGTGAATCCGGGCTACTCTGGAGGGGTCGCACTGAAGCTTTCTTT	CASSESGLLWRGRTEAFF
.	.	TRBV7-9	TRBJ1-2	TGTGCCAGCAGCTTAACTGGGGAGACCTATGGCTACACCTTC	CASSLTGETYGYTF